Each of the 21 T cell receptor beta chains below was sequenced from the same sample in a study of tumor-infiltrating lymphocytes in primary liver carcinoma. The investigators made TCR beta cDNA from approximately 0.5 ug total RNA, using a constant-region primer. It was through three nested multiplex PCR rounds of slightly modified ARM-PCR that TCR beta libraries arose. Both of the initial two PCR rounds ran for about 9 cycles and employed TRBV1-TRBV30 forward primers alongside a C-beta reverse primer. Each CDR3 protein is one row after TCRdb ran MiXCR on the multiplex PCR reads. The repertoire holds around 80,000 distinct CDR3 sequences, with 65% to 75% as singletons. Each 20-30 mg portion of unsorted bulk tissue served as the source for co-extraction of RNA and DNA. The sequenced material came from tumor-adjacent normal liver tissue. The receptors were gathered from a man aged 40-55 years with primary liver carcinoma and hepatitis B virus infection.

For this clonotype: Germline and junction disagree at one end, which may indicate a read error. The rearrangement uses TRBV7-9 and TRBJ2-1; D is unresolved. CDR3 length equals 11 residues. CDR1 is SEHNR and CDR2 is FQNEAQ in the germline V gene (reference sequence). The CDR3 region has the DNA TGTGCCAGCAGCTTTCTTGGTAAGCAATTCTTC. Translation: CASSFLGKQFF.

This clonotype is medium-sized. The V gene is TRBV28, the J gene TRBJ1-5; D is ambiguous. The V gene's germline CDR1 is MDHEN and CDR2 SYDVKM. This CDR3 region has 16 residues. The V end lost 3 bases, the J end lost 4 bases, and 16 bases lay between the germline ends. The CDR3 region is CASSFLIFALNQPQHF. CDR3 bases: TGTGCCAGCAGTTTCCTGATTTTTGCCTTGAATCAGCCCCAGCATTTT.

This clonotype was counted ten times or more. The chain joins TRBV5-1 to TRBJ2-3; TRBD1 is a possible D gene (6 bases). Between the trimmed V and J ends, which lost 0 bases and 4 bases, there was a span of 15 bases. Germline V gene data show CDR1 as SGHRS and CDR2 as YFSETQ. The CDR3 contains 16 residues. The CDR3 nucleotides read TGCGCCAGCAGCTTGGCATCCAGGGGCTGGGCAGATACGCAGTATTTT. Amino acid sequence: CASSLASRGWADTQYF.

Concerning this clonotype: One end of the junction varies from germline; a read error may be responsible. This chain connects TRBV4-3 to TRBJ1-4; D unclear. CDR3 length: 15 residues. Germline V gene lookup returns CDR1 LGHNA and CDR2 YSLEER. CDR3 protein: CAGSQDGRTGVKLFF. CDR3 DNA: TGCGCCGGCAGTCAAGATGGTCGCACTGGAGTAAAACTGTTTTTT.

This clonotype is a singleton in its sample. V and J are TRBV11-2 and TRBJ1-2, with TRBD1 as a possible D gene (6 bases). The CDR3 is made up of 15 amino acids. V was shortened by 5 bases and J by 5 bases, with 18 bases between the two germline ends. Looked up from germline, CDR1 is SGHAT and CDR2 is FQNNGV. CDR3 protein: CASSPGRLGGYGYTF. For the CDR3, the DNA is TGTGCCAGCAGCCCTGGACGGCTAGGGGGGTATGGCTACACCTTC.

This clonotype showed up just once. One end of the junction is discordant with germline, which a read error may explain. The chain carries TRBV11-2 and TRBJ2-1, with TRBD2 as a possible D gene (5 bases). Germline CDR1 reads SGHAT; CDR2 reads FQNNGV. CDR3 length equals 16 residues. The chain's CDR3 is CASSLELLAGIYEQFF. CDR3 in DNA: TGTGCTAGCAGCTTAGAGCTCCTAGCTGGAATATATGAGCAGTTCTTC.

The J gene is TRBJ2-7, the V gene TRBV6-6; 11 bases fit TRBD2. The V gene's germline CDR1 is MNHNY and CDR2 SVGAGI (reference sequence). V shed 9 bases and J 6 bases; nucleotides not matched to a gene: 10. The CDR3 covers 14 residues. The CDR3 protein is CASRIAGGLSEQYF. CDR3 nucleotide sequence: TGTGCCAGTAGAATAGCGGGAGGGCTTAGCGAGCAGTACTTC.

This rearrangement joins TRBV28 to TRBJ1-5; TRBD1 agrees at 7 bases. Germline CDR1 is MDHEN and CDR2 is SYDVKM. The CDR3 length is 14 residues. V trimming: 3 bases; J trimming: 7 bases; junction bases outside the gene matches: 6. The CDR3 DNA follows: TGTGCCAGCAGTTTCCCAGGGGACAGCCAGCCCCAGCATTTT. Amino acid sequence: CASSFPGDSQPQHF. The full variable domain, its missing parts supplied by reference TRBV28 and TRBJ1-5, is DVKVTQSSRYLVKRTGEKVFLECVQDMDHENMFWYRQDPGLGLRLIYFSYDVKMKEKGDIPEGYSVSREKKERFSLILESASTNQTSMYLCASSFPGDSQPQHFGDGTRLSIL.

About this clonotype: The junction does not match germline at one end; this may be a read error. This chain connects TRBV10-3 to TRBJ1-3; D may be TRBD1 (5 bases). Germline CDR1 is ENHRY and CDR2 is SYGVKD. The CDR3 is 12 residues long. CDR3 protein: CAPGDGGNTVYF. In nucleotides, the CDR3 is TGTGCCCCCGGGGACGGTGGAAACACCGTATATTTT.

The table lists this clonotype with a few counts. The chain recombines TRBV9 with TRBJ2-1, with 7 bases identical to TRBD2. The CDR3 loop spans 16 amino acids. V was pared by 0 bases and J by 6 bases, with 9 bases of the junction left unmatched. The germline gives CDR1 SGDLS, CDR2 YYNGEE. The CDR3 bases are TGTGCCAGCAGCGTAGTGGGAGGGAGCTTGGGCAATGAGCAGTTCTTC. Translation: CASSVVGGSLGNEQFF.

The chain uses TRBV11-2 and TRBJ2-1; D is possibly TRBD2 (5 bases). Germline CDR1 and CDR2: SGHAT and FQNNGV. The CDR3 is 14 residues long. The CDR3 sequence is CANSLDGMGSEQFF. CDR3 in DNA: TGTGCTAACAGCTTAGATGGTATGGGGAGTGAACAGTTCTTC.

Notes on this clonotype: The conserved phenylalanine or tryptophan is not found at the CDR3 terminus, so this likely reflects a read error. The chain combines TRBV11-2 with TRBJ2-1; TRBD2 matches 7 bases. CDR3 length equals 19 residues. Looked up from germline, CDR1 is SGHAT and CDR2 is FQNNGV. The CDR3 nucleotides are TGTGCCAGCAGCTTAGCCGAGTCGGCTAGCGGCAGTGGATACAATAAGCAGTTCATC. Amino acids: CASSLAESASGSGYNKQFI.

In the case of this clonotype: An end of the junction differs from the germline gene, which may be a read error. This chain connects TRBV10-1 to TRBJ2-7, with 8 bases identical to TRBD2. The CDR3 length is 16 residues. Germline loops: CDR1 WNHNN, CDR2 SYGVQD (reference sequence). In DNA, the CDR3 is TGCGGCAGCAGTGAGTCGGAGCGGGAGACTATCTACGATCAGTACTTC. It codes for CGSSESERETIYDQYF.

On this clonotype itself: The conserved phenylalanine or tryptophan normally closing the CDR3 is absent here, so this likely arose from a read error. This chain uses TRBV11-3 with TRBJ2-1; D remains unclear. Germline lookup yields CDR1 SGHNT and CDR2 YENEEA. The CDR3 is 13 amino acids. CDR3 bases: TGTGCCAGCAACTTAGGGCCTGTGAATGAGCAGTTCCTA. Encoded protein: CASNLGPVNEQFL.

About this clonotype: One end of the junction fails to match germline, which may point to a read error. J is TRBJ2-1 and V is TRBV11-3; possibly TRBD2 for D (5 bases). This CDR3 contains 14 residues. Per germline, CDR1 SGHNT and CDR2 YENEEA. Here the CDR3 DNA reads TGTGCAAGCAGCTTGGGAGTGGGAGCCAATGAGCAGTTCTTC. This encodes CASSLGVGANEQFF.

This clonotype was recorded many times. The chain has TRBV6-2 or TRBV6-3 and TRBJ1-3; D gene uncertain. From germline, CDR1 is MNHEY and CDR2 SVGEGT. V shed 9 bases and J shed 1 base, with 7 bases lying between them. The CDR3 length is 12 residues. The CDR3 is CASQTSGNTIYF. DNA of the CDR3: TGTGCCAGTCAGACTTCTGGAAACACCATATATTTT.

The V call is TRBV4-1, the J call TRBJ2-7; TRBD2 agrees at 14 bases. This CDR3 comprises 19 residues. Per the germline V gene, CDR1 is MGHRA and CDR2 is YSYEKL. Trimming at V came to 3 bases and at J to 6 bases, leaving 16 bases not matched to a gene. In DNA form, the CDR3 reads TGCGCCAGCAGCCATGCCCAGGGACTAGCGGGAGTTTCCTCAATCGAGCAGTACTTC. Translated: CASSHAQGLAGVSSIEQYF.

The genes are TRBV28 and TRBJ2-7; 8 bases fit TRBD2. The CDR3 covers 18 residues. Trimming took 4 bases from V and 2 from J; bases not matched to a gene: 16. In germline, CDR1 is MDHEN, CDR2 SYDVKM. The DNA for the CDR3 is TGTGCCAGCAGTTCACTCGTGGGACTAGTGGGAGAAACCTACGAGCAGTACTTC. This sequence encodes CASSSLVGLVGETYEQYF.

Points on this clonotype: One junction end does not reproduce the germline sequence, and a read error may be involved. The chain recombines TRBV4-3 with TRBJ2-7; D is tentatively TRBD1 or TRBD2 (5 bases each). The CDR3 totals 15 residues. Germline lookup yields CDR1 LGHNA and CDR2 YSLEER. CDR3 coding DNA: TGCGCCAGCAGTCAAGGATCGGGACGGAACTACGAGCAGTGCTTC. This codes for CASSQGSGRNYEQCF.

This chain links TRBV29-1 with TRBJ2-3; the match to TRBD2 covers 11 bases. Germline V gene data show CDR1 as SQVTM and CDR2 as ANQGSEA. Unmatched junction bases numbered 13, after V lost 7 bases and J lost 4 bases. The CDR3 has 16 residues. The CDR3 DNA reads as TGCAGCGACCGGGGATTAGCGGGAGGGAGGGCAGATACGCAGTATTTT. Translation: CSDRGLAGGRADTQYF.

Worth noting for this clonotype: A read error is likely, as this CDR3 ends without the conserved phenylalanine or tryptophan. For the CDR3, the DNA is TGTGACAGCAGTGAATCAGTGAACACCGGGGAGCTGTTTTCT. As protein: CDSSESVNTGELFS. The chain carries TRBV6-1 and TRBJ2-2; D remains ambiguous. This CDR3 is 14 amino acids long. Germline-derived CDR1 and CDR2 are MNHNS and SASEGT.